This T cell receptor beta chain was observed in a study of CD8 T cells in Susac syndrome. Germline V gives CDR1 SGHTA, CDR2 FQGNSA. V shed 0 bases and J 9 bases; nucleotides not matched to a gene: 5. CDR3 length: 14 amino acids. Random hexamers primed reverse transcription of roughly 0.5 to 1 ug RNA. TCRdb fed the immunoSEQ multiplex PCR reads into MiXCR, producing one record per CDR3 protein. The sample yields about 210,000 distinct CDR3 sequences, over 85% seen once. TEMRA cells were enriched by FACS, and CD4+ and CD8+ T cells were negatively isolated. The specimen sequenced was CD4+ T cells from PBMCs. This sequence originates from a human donor in good health. This chain links TRBV7-2 with TRBJ1-5; 7 bases are shared with TRBD1. The CDR3 coding sequence is TGTGCCAGCAGCTTAGCAGGGGGCGGCCTGCCCCAGCATTTT. This translates into CASSLAGGGLPQHF.